The 29 T cell receptor beta chains below all came from one sample that was sequenced in a study of shared clonotypes between healthy human individuals. Assay used: immunoSEQ multiplex PCR; TCRdb lists only in-frame clones, some missing. The sample has about 600,000 clones, around three quarters seen once; the top ten hold 9.5% to 15%. Sequencing was done on a sample of PBMCs. The receptors derive from a woman in her forties in good health. Some clones in this sample may be carry-over from other donors' samples.

The chain is built from TRBV19 and TRBJ1-1; the match to TRBD1 covers 7 bases. Trimming removed 1 base from V and 3 bases from J; junction bases left unmatched: 8. This CDR3 spans 16 amino acids. Per the germline V gene, CDR1 is LNHDA and CDR2 is SQIVND (reference sequence). CDR3 loop: CASSIGTGVGDTEAFF. Written as DNA, the CDR3 is TGTGCCAGTAGTATAGGTACAGGGGTAGGGGACACTGAAGCTTTCTTT.

This chain uses TRBV5-1 with TRBJ2-5; 7 nucleotides agree with TRBD1. V shed 4 bases, J shed 4 bases, and the junction held 7 bases outside the gene matches. The CDR3 totals 14 residues. In germline, CDR1 is SGHRS, CDR2 YFSETQ. CDR3 coding DNA: TGCGCCAGCAGCGTACAGGGGTTTGGAGAGACCCAGTACTTC. It specifies CASSVQGFGETQYF.

This clone came up a few times. The J gene is TRBJ2-5, the V gene TRBV28; 16 nucleotides agree with TRBD2. The length of the CDR3 is 15 residues. The trim removed 6 bases at V and 3 bases at J, leaving 1 base unmatched. The germline CDR1 and CDR2 sequences are MDHEN and SYDVKM. CDR3 amino acids: CASSGTSGREETQYF. The CDR3 DNA is TGTGCCAGCAGCGGGACTAGCGGGAGGGAAGAGACCCAGTACTTC.

The V and J genes are TRBV5-4 and TRBJ2-7, with TRBD1 matching 7 bases. The trim removed 4 bases at V and 2 bases at J, leaving 6 bases unmatched. CDR3 length: 14 amino acids. CDR1 is SGHNT and CDR2 is YYREEE in the germline V gene (reference sequence). As DNA, the CDR3 is TGTGCCAGCAGCACATCAGGGGGTACCTACGAGCAGTACTTC. Protein product: CASSTSGGTYEQYF.

In this sample, this clone turned up a few times. The chain has TRBV27 and TRBJ1-2; no firm D call. The CDR3 has 13 residues. In germline, CDR1 is MNHEY, CDR2 SMNVEV (reference sequence). V lost 5 bases to trimming and J lost 8 bases, with 15 bases between them. This CDR3 reads CASSADFWRGYTF. CDR3 bases: TGTGCCAGCAGTGCGGACTTCTGGCGGGGCTACACCTTC.

This chain uses TRBV29-1 with TRBJ2-3; D uncertain. This CDR3 is 12 amino acids long. Germline CDR1 reads SQVTM; CDR2 reads ANQGSEA. Trimming shortened V by 8 bases and J by 0 bases, and 9 bases separated the two germline ends. In DNA, the CDR3 is TGCAGCTCCCGGGTTAGCACAGATACGCAGTATTTT. This encodes CSSRVSTDTQYF.

The genes are TRBV19 and TRBJ1-2; no clear D. CDR3 size: 14 residues. The V gene lost 7 bases and the J gene lost 0 bases, with 12 bases spanning the gap. Germline loops: CDR1 LNHDA, CDR2 SQIVND (reference sequence). CDR3 DNA sequence: TGTGCCAGTACCTCTCTGGGAGCTAACTATGGCTACACCTTC. Amino acids: CASTSLGANYGYTF. The variable domain in full, with the rest retrieved from reference TRBV19 and TRBJ1-2, is DGGITQSPKYLFRKEGQNVTLSCEQNLNHDAMYWYRQDPGQGLRLIYYSQIVNDFQKGDIAEGYSVSREKKESFPLTVTSAQKNPTAFYLCASTSLGANYGYTFGSGTRLTVV.

The chain joins TRBV29-1 to TRBJ2-1, with 10 bases identical to TRBD2. V lost 4 bases, J lost 7 bases, and 10 bases stayed unmatched. Looked up from germline, CDR1 is SQVTM and CDR2 is ANQGSEA. This CDR3 has 15 residues. CDR3 sequence: CSVGELAGGGNEQFF. The CDR3 DNA reads TGCAGCGTTGGAGAGTTAGCGGGAGGTGGTAATGAGCAGTTCTTC.

The genes are TRBV14 and TRBJ2-5; TRBD1 aligns across 9 bases. With 3 bases clipped from V and 5 bases from J, the junction kept 10 bases outside the gene matches. Germline CDR1 is SGHDN and CDR2 is FVKESK. This CDR3 is 16 amino acids long. The chain's CDR3 is CASSHNTGGAWETQYF. The DNA of the CDR3 is TGTGCCAGCAGCCATAACACAGGGGGCGCGTGGGAGACCCAGTACTTC.

The chain recombines TRBV23-1 with TRBJ2-5; TRBD1 might be the D (5 bases). TRBV23-1 is known as an ORF, though its function is uncertain. This CDR3 is 18 amino acids long. V lost 0 bases, J lost 1 base, and 18 bases lay in between. The CDR3 DNA is TGCGCCAGCAGTCAATCCGGCGGCAGGGTAGGTTTCCAAGAGACCCAGTACTTC. Translating gives CASSQSGGRVGFQETQYF.

The J gene is TRBJ2-3, the V gene TRBV5-3, with 10 bases fitting TRBD2. TRBV5-3 belongs to the ORF category, with a function that is uncertain. V gave up 1 base and J gave up 4 bases; unmatched junction bases: 3. This CDR3 comprises 15 residues. The chain's CDR3 is CARSLKLAGPDTQYF. CDR3 nucleotides: TGTGCCAGAAGCTTGAAACTAGCGGGACCAGATACGCAGTATTTT.

The CDR3 coding sequence is TGCGCCAGCAGCCGGGCGACAGGAGACTATGGCTACACCTTC. Translation gives CASSRATGDYGYTF. V and J are TRBV5-1 and TRBJ1-2; TRBD1 might be the D (6 bases). The CDR3 spans 14 residues. Per the germline V gene, CDR1 is SGHRS and CDR2 is YFSETQ. V lost 4 bases, J lost 3 bases, and 13 bases lay in between.

This clone has a handful of counts. This chain joins TRBV7-9 and TRBJ2-1; 13 bases fit TRBD2. The CDR3 runs 15 residues. The V and J ends lost 4 bases and 5 bases, in that order; junction bases with no gene match: 2. Germline V gene lookup returns CDR1 SEHNR and CDR2 FQNEAQ (reference sequence). The CDR3 bases are TGTGCCAGCAGCTCGACTAGCGGGGGGAACAATGAGCAGTTCTTC. Amino acids: CASSSTSGGNNEQFF.

The CDR3 protein is CASSLEQGFYNEQFF. For the CDR3, the DNA is TGCGCCAGCAGCCTTGAACAGGGGTTCTACAATGAGCAGTTCTTC. V and J are TRBV5-1 and TRBJ2-1, with 7 bases fitting TRBD1. Germline trimming cut 4 bases from V and 3 bases from J; bases unmatched to any gene: 7. CDR3 length: 15 amino acids. CDR1 is SGHRS, CDR2 YFSETQ, per germline.

J is TRBJ2-2 and V is TRBV14; no reliable D call. This CDR3 contains 16 residues. V lost 0 bases and J 0 bases, leaving 8 bases between the germline ends. CDR1 and CDR2 (germline): SGHDN, FVKESK. This CDR3 is CASSQDLLPNTGELFF. CDR3 nucleotides: TGTGCCAGCAGCCAAGATCTCCTCCCGAACACCGGGGAGCTGTTTTTT.

The chain carries TRBV28 and TRBJ2-7; D may be TRBD1 or TRBD2 (5 bases each). The germline V and J ends were trimmed by 2 bases and 0 bases, with 8 bases remaining between them. The CDR3 is 14 amino acids. Germline-derived CDR1 and CDR2 are MDHEN and SYDVKM. The chain's CDR3 is CASSLEGNSYEQYF. The CDR3 nucleotides read TGTGCCAGCAGTTTAGAGGGGAACTCCTACGAGCAGTACTTC.

This clone was recorded a few times. The rearrangement uses TRBV30 and TRBJ1-1, with TRBD1 matching 9 bases. J lost 6 bases, V lost 1 base, and 6 bases had no gene match. The CDR3 has 14 amino acids. Germline CDR1 is GTSNPN and CDR2 is SVGIG (reference sequence). The CDR3 DNA sequence: TGTGCCTGGAGTGCAGGGACAGGGTACGCTGAAGCTTTCTTT. Translating gives CAWSAGTGYAEAFF.

This rearrangement joins TRBV2 to TRBJ2-1; 11 bases are shared with TRBD2. This CDR3 has 14 residues. The germline gives CDR1 SNHLY, CDR2 FYNNEI. The V gene end was trimmed by 4 bases and the J gene end by 9 bases; junction bases not matched to a gene: 5. CDR3 protein: CASSGLLAGAEQFF. The CDR3 nucleotides read TGTGCCAGCAGTGGGTTACTAGCGGGGGCTGAGCAGTTCTTC.

This clone was seen only a few times. J is TRBJ2-3 and V is TRBV19; 7 bases are a match to TRBD1. Germline trimming cut 9 bases from V and 0 bases from J; bases unmatched to any gene: 6. The CDR3 has 14 amino acids. CDR1 and CDR2 (germline): LNHDA, SQIVND (reference sequence). This CDR3 reads CASTQGQSTDTQYF. The CDR3, as DNA: TGTGCCAGCACTCAGGGACAGAGCACAGATACGCAGTATTTT.

The chain carries TRBV5-1 and TRBJ2-1; TRBD2 matches at 8 bases. J gave up 0 bases and V 3 bases, and 5 bases lay outside the gene matches. CDR1 is SGHRS and CDR2 is YFSETQ in the germline V gene. The length of the CDR3 is 16 residues. The CDR3 loop reads CASSSTSGDSYNEQFF. The CDR3 region has the DNA TGCGCCAGCAGCTCTACTAGCGGAGACTCCTACAATGAGCAGTTCTTC.

The gene calls are TRBV27 and TRBJ2-5; 10 positions match TRBD1. J gave up 5 bases and V 2 bases, and 5 bases lay outside the gene matches. Germline V gene lookup returns CDR1 MNHEY and CDR2 SMNVEV (reference sequence). The CDR3 is 15 amino acids. The CDR3, as DNA: TGTGCCAGCAGTTTAACTAGGGACAGGGGCGAGACCCAGTACTTC. It translates to CASSLTRDRGETQYF.

This CDR3 is CASSQGTRENQPQHF. The CDR3 DNA sequence: TGTGCCAGCAGCCAGGGGACTCGGGAAAATCAGCCCCAGCATTTT. The chain combines TRBV5-5 with TRBJ1-5; TRBD1 might be the D (6 bases). Deletions cut 4 bases from V and 4 bases from J, with 15 bases between. CDR1 is SGHKS and CDR2 is YYEKEE in the germline V gene (reference sequence). The CDR3 has 15 residues. Full variable domain (rest looked up from reference TRBV5-5 and TRBJ1-5): DAGVTQSPTHLIKTRGQQVTLRCSPISGHKSVSWYQQVLGQGPQFIFQYYEKEERGRGNFPDRFSARQFPNYSSELNVNALLLGDSALYLCASSQGTRENQPQHFGDGTRLSIL.

This chain joins TRBV5-1 and TRBJ1-4, with TRBD1 identical over 9 bases. Germline-derived CDR1 and CDR2 are SGHRS and YFSETQ. The CDR3 is 15 residues long. Germline trimming cut 2 bases from V and 5 bases from J; bases unmatched to any gene: 4. The CDR3 loop reads CASSFSGTGNEKLFF. In nucleotides, the CDR3 is TGCGCCAGCAGCTTTTCCGGGACAGGGAATGAAAAACTGTTTTTT.

Only one count was recorded for this clone. The chain links TRBV5-1 to TRBJ2-5, with D hard to call. Trimming pared 1 base from V and 0 bases from J, leaving 7 bases between. The germline CDR1 and CDR2 sequences are SGHRS and YFSETQ. This CDR3 region has 14 residues. This chain's CDR3 is CASSLQGYQETQYF. The DNA for the CDR3 is TGCGCCAGCAGCTTGCAAGGTTACCAAGAGACCCAGTACTTC.

There are many counts of this clone. Other DNA sequences of this sample code for an identical CDR3. The chain has TRBV6-4 and TRBJ1-2; D perhaps matches TRBD1 (6 bases). The germline gives CDR1 MRHNA, CDR2 SNTAGT. The V and J ends lost 4 bases and 6 bases respectively, with 18 bases between them. The CDR3 contains 15 residues. CDR3 protein: CASSGAEGGTDGYTF. Here the CDR3 DNA reads TGTGCCAGCAGTGGGGCCGAGGGGGGGACGGATGGCTACACCTTC.

The rearrangement uses TRBV11-2 and TRBJ2-1; 12 positions match TRBD2. The CDR3 consists of 18 residues. Unmatched junction bases numbered 7, after V lost 4 bases and J lost 0 bases. Germline V gives CDR1 SGHAT, CDR2 FQNNGV. CDR3 coding DNA: TGTGCCAGCAGCTCCCGTGCTAGCGGGAGGGTCTCCTACAATGAGCAGTTCTTC. This sequence encodes CASSSRASGRVSYNEQFF. The complete variable domain, with remaining parts taken from reference TRBV11-2 and TRBJ2-1, reads EAGVAQSPRYKIIEKRQSVAFWCNPISGHATLYWYQQILGQGPKLLIQFQNNGVVDDSQLPKDRFSAERLKGVDSTLKIQPAKLEDSAVYLCASSSRASGRVSYNEQFFGPGTRLTVL.

This clone occurred many times. This chain's CDR3 is CASTKGREGYEQFF. For the CDR3, the DNA is TGTGCCAGCACCAAGGGGCGGGAGGGGTATGAGCAGTTCTTC. The rearrangement uses TRBV7-2 and TRBJ2-1; 9 positions agree with TRBD2. Germline V gives CDR1 SGHTA, CDR2 FQGNSA. The CDR3 is 14 amino acids. Trimming took 7 bases from V and 8 from J; bases not matched to a gene: 9.

The gene calls are TRBV7-8 and TRBJ2-7; D is uncertain. The CDR3 loop spans 13 amino acids. With 5 bases removed from V and 4 bases from J, the gap between germline ends came to 12 bases. The germline gives CDR1 SGHVS, CDR2 FQNEAQ. Here the CDR3 reads CASSTEVAYEQYF. CDR3 nucleotide sequence: TGTGCCAGCAGCACCGAGGTTGCGTACGAGCAGTACTTC. The full variable domain, with the rest looked up from reference TRBV7-8 and TRBJ2-7, is GAGVSQSPRYKVAKRGQDVALRCDPISGHVSLFWYQQALGQGPEFLTYFQNEAQLDKSGLPSDRFFAERPEGSVSTLKIQRTQQEDSAVYLCASSTEVAYEQYFGPGTRLTVT.

The chain has TRBV30 and TRBJ2-1, with a possible D match to TRBD1 (5 bases). The CDR3 consists of 12 residues. V dropped 5 bases and J dropped 9 bases, with 14 bases sitting between them. Germline lookup yields CDR1 GTSNPN and CDR2 SVGIG (reference sequence). As DNA, the CDR3 is TGTGCCTGGGACAGTTTTAGGGGTGAGCAGTTCTTC. Its translation is CAWDSFRGEQFF.